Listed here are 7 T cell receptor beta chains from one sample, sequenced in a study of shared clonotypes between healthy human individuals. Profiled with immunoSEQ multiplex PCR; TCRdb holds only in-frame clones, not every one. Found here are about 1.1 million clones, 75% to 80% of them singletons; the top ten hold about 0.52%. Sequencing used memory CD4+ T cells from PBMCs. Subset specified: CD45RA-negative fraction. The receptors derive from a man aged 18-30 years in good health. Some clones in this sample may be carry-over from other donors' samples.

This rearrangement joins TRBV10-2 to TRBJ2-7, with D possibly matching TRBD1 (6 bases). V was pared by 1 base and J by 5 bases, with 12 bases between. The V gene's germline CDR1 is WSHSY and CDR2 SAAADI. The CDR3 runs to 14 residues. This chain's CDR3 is CASSELWGLDEQYF. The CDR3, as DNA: TGCGCCAGCAGTGAGTTGTGGGGGCTGGACGAGCAGTACTTC.

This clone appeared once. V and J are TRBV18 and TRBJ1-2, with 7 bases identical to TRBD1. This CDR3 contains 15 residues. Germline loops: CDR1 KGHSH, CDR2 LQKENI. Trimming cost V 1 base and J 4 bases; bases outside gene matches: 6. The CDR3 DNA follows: TGTGCCAGCTCACCACTGTCCGAGGGGGCCTATGGCTACACCTTC. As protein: CASSPLSEGAYGYTF.

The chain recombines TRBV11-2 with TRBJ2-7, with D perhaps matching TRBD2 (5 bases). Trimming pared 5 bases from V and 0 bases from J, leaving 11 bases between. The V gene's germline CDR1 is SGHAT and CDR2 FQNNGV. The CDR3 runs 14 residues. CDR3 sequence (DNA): TGTGCCAGCAGCAAGTTGGACTTCTCCTACGAGCAGTACTTC. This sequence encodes CASSKLDFSYEQYF.

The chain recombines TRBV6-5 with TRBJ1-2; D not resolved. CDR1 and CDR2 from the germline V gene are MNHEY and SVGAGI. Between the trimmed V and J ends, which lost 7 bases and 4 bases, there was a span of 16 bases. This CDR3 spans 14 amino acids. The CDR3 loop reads CASTVPGGTYGYTF. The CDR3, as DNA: TGTGCCAGCACCGTTCCGGGAGGAACCTATGGCTACACCTTC.

Written as DNA, the CDR3 is TGTGCCAGTACCCCTGGGGGCAGGGTACAGCCCCAGCATTTT. This encodes CASTPGGRVQPQHF. This sequence joins TRBV19 and TRBJ1-5; D may be TRBD1 (6 bases). CDR3 length: 14 residues. Trimming removed 7 bases at V and 7 bases at J, with 17 bases between. CDR1 LNHDA and CDR2 SQIVND come from the germline V gene (reference sequence).

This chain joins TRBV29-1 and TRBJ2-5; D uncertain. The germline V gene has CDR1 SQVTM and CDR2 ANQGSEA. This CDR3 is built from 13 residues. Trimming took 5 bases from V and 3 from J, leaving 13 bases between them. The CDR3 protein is CSVLDVTKETQYF. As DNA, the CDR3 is TGCAGCGTTTTGGACGTTACCAAAGAGACCCAGTACTTC.

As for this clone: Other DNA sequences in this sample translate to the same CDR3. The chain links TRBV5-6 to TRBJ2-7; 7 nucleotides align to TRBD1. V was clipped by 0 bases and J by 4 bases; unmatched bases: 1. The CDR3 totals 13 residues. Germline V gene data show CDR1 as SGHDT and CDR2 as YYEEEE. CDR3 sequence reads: CASSLDRGYEQYF. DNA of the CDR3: TGTGCCAGCAGCTTGGACAGGGGTTACGAGCAGTACTTC.